This TCR beta chain was identified during a study of T-cell reconstitution after alpha-beta-depleted transplantation in children. This clonotype was recorded many times. This CDR3 spans 14 amino acids. V shed 1 base and J shed 4 bases, with 10 bases lying between them. Germline loops: CDR1 SEHNR, CDR2 FQNEAQ (reference sequence). The TCRbeta library incorporated unique molecular identifiers. Each CDR3 protein is one row after TCRdb ran MiXCR on the PCR reads. The sample gives around 380,000 distinct CDR3 sequences, roughly 11% of which show up once; approximately 5% is in the top ten. V gene TRBV7-9 combines with J gene TRBJ1-1, with a tentative D call TRBD1 (5 bases). Sequencing used PBMCs from the stem cell graft donor, obtained from the stem cell graft. The receptor was isolated from a human donor who donated a stem cell graft to a child with acute myeloid leukemia. The CDR3 sequence: CASSLDWGSTEAFF. The CDR3 DNA reads TGTGCCAGCAGCTTAGATTGGGGGAGCACTGAAGCTTTCTTT.